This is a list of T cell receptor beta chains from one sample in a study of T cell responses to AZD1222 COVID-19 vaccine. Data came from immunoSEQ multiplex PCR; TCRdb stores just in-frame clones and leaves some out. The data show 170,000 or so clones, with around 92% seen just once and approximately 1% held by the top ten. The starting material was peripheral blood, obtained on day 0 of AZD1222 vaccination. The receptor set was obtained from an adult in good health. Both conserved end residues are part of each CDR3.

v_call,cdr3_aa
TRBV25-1,CASTGVMGGKDYGYTF
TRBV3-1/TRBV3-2,CASSRAGRYNEQFF
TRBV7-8,CASSLGTSGGNEQFF
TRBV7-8,CASSLFRHWNHYEQYF
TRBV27,CASSLFGQETQYF
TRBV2,CASRGRSGNTIYF
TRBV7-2,CASSTGNTIYF
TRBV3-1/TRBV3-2,CASGQRTGRSFF
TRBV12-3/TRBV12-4,CASSPPGGEKLFF
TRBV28,CASSLVAGAGEQYF
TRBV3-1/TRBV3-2,CASSPGQGYEQYF
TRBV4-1,CASRPLWSLSYEQYF
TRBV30,CAWSVSGRNTIYF
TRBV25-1,CASSYSWGYTF
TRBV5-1,CASSLARGDGYTF
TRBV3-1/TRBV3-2,CASSQAQGAYEAFF
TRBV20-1,CSARNTEAFF
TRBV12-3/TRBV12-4,CASSSSLGNEQFF